This TCR beta chain was documented in a study of T cell responses to AZD1222 COVID-19 vaccine. This CDR3 contains 14 residues. V was pared by 4 bases and J by 3 bases, with 12 bases between. CDR1 is ENHRY and CDR2 is SYGVKD in the germline V gene. Overall study findings and caveats: Spike-specific TCR breadth rose after two AZD1222 doses, and depth rose as well. Distributed over spike, vaccine-associated CD4 TCRs predominated at 160-218 and 743-854. Donors were chiefly white British, with a greater number of females, and clonal diversity was perhaps underestimated.

The repertoire was sequenced with immunoSEQ multiplex PCR; TCRdb's copy has only in-frame clones and lacks some. The sample shows 170,000 or so clones, just over 90% of them seen only once. With respect to this clone: The antigen is unknown.

This chain joins TRBV10-3 and TRBJ1-1; a weak D match, TRBD1 (5 bases). The TCR comes from an adult in good health. This sample comprised peripheral blood, obtained on day 0 of AZD1222 vaccination. The CDR3 reads CAISVSGQYTEAFF. The CDR3 region has the DNA TGTGCCATCAGTGTGTCAGGACAATACACTGAAGCTTTCTTT.